This TCR beta chain emerged from a study of CD8 T cells in ankylosing spondylitis. Regarding the study as a whole: A TCR beta motif of eight or nine highly homologous variants seemed to mark ankylosing spondylitis blood. Earlier authors reported some of these motif variants in reactive arthritis synovial fluid and blood. Reports say disease-linked clones showed up significantly more in matched ankylosing spondylitis synovial fluid.

Germline V lookup: CDR1 DFQATT, CDR2 SNEGSKA (reference sequence). This CDR3 has 12 amino acids. Trimming left V 3 bases short and J 9 bases short, with 12 bases between. TCRdb passed the 5' RACE reads through MiXCR, listing each CDR3 protein once. The sample includes some 240,000 distinct CDR3 sequences, over 15% of them seen just once. For this clonotype: Its specificity is not known.

The rearrangement joins TRBV20-1 to TRBJ2-1; a weak D match, TRBD2 (5 bases). The receptor comes from a male donor with ankylosing spondylitis or in good health (not recorded which). Sequenced material: blood, either unsorted or a sorted T cell fraction (not recorded which). The chain's CDR3 is CSARSFGLEQFF. The DNA for the CDR3 is TGCAGTGCTAGGAGTTTTGGACTTGAGCAGTTCTTC.